This T cell receptor beta chain derives from a study of blood T cell repertoires in COVID-19. Across the study: Nucleic acid was either cDNA or gDNA, and it came from T cells, B-cell-depleted T cells, or PBMCs.

TCRdb's copy holds only in-frame clones and misses some; the assay was immunoSEQ multiplex PCR. The table lists under 250,000 clones, about 90% of them singletons. V gave up 2 bases and J gave up 0 bases, with 28 bases separating them. This CDR3 comprises 22 residues. Sequencing used peripheral blood. The sequence was collected from a man between 60 and 75 years old with COVID-19, enrolled during active disease. The chain links TRBV23-1 to TRBJ2-2; tentatively, D is TRBD2 (6 bases). TRBV23-1 is flagged as an ORF with uncertain function. This CDR3 reads CASSQGHSPRFGGAPNTGELFF. The CDR3 DNA reads TGCGCCAGCAGTCAAGGACATTCACCCAGGTTCGGCGGGGCCCCGAACACCGGGGAGCTGTTTTTT.